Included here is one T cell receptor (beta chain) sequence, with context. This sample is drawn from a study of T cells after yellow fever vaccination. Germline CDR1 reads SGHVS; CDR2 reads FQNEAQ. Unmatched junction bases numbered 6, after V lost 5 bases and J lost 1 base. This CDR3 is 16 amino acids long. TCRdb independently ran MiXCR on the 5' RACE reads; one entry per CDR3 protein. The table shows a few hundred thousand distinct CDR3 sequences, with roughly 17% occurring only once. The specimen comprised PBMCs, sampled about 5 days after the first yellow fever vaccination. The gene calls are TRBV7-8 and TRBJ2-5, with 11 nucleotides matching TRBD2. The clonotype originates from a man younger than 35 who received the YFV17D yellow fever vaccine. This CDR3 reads CASSQSSGGLQETQYF. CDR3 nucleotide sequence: TGTGCCAGCAGCCAATCTAGCGGGGGGCTCCAAGAGACCCAGTACTTC.